Here is one T cell receptor (beta chain) with its context. Only in-frame clones appear in the TCRdb table, and some are missing; sequencing was by immunoSEQ multiplex PCR. Of a few hundred thousand clones listed, about 90% are singletons. V was trimmed by 2 bases and J by 0 bases, leaving 9 bases between them. This CDR3 is 15 amino acids long. The germline V gene encodes CDR1 SGDLS and CDR2 YYNGEE. The record originates from a study of blood T cell repertoires in COVID-19. This chain uses TRBV9 with TRBJ2-1; no definite D call. Sequencing input: peripheral blood. The TCR was taken from a woman in her sixties with COVID-19, enrolled during active disease. The CDR3 is CASSVDSRSYNEQFF. As DNA, the CDR3 is TGTGCCAGCAGCGTCGACTCCCGCTCCTACAATGAGCAGTTCTTC.